The subject of this entry is one TCR beta chain. Its target is not known. The data were obtained in a study of CD8+CD57+ T cells in acquired aplastic anemia. Individuals selected for sequencing had exhibited CD8+CD57+ cell expansion on flow cytometry. Study observations and caveats: Patients and controls were found to share fewer than 35 CD8+ CDR3 sequences.

Trimming cost V 6 bases and J 5 bases, with 10 bases left between them. Germline assignment: CDR1 SGHDN and CDR2 FVKESK. The CDR3 is 12 amino acids. TCR beta VDJ and CDR3 were profiled, and genomic DNA was the template. TCRdb re-called the reads with MiXCR, one entry per CDR3 protein. The data show approximately 95,000 distinct CDR3 sequences, about 67% seen once. The sequenced sample consisted of sorted CD4+, CD8+, or CD8+CD57+ T cells (not recorded which) from PBMCs. This rearrangement joins TRBV14 to TRBJ2-5; D is undetermined. This TCR came from a human donor with aplastic anemia. CDR3 residues: CASRGPEETQYF. Written as DNA, the CDR3 is TGTGCCAGCAGAGGACCAGAGGAGACCCAGTACTTC.